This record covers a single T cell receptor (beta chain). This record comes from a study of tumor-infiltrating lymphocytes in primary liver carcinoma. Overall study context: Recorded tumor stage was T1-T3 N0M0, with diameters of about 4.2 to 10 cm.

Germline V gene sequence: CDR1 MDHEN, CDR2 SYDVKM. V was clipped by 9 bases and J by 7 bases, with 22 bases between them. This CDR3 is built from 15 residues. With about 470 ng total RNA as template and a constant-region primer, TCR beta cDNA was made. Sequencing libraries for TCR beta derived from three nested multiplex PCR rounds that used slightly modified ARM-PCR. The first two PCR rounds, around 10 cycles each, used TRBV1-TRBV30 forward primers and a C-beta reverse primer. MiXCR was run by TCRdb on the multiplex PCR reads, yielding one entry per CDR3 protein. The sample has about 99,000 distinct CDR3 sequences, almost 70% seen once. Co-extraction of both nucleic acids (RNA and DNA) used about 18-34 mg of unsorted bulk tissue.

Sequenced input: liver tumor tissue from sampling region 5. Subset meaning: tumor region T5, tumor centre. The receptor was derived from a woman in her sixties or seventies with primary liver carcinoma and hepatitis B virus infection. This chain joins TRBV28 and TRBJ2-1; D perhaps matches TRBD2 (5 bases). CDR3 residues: CARSRLNSIPNEQFF. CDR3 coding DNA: TGTGCCAGGAGCCGACTAAACTCAATCCCTAATGAGCAGTTCTTC.